Reported below is one TCR beta chain. TCR beta sequencing covered blood CD8+ and CD4+ T cells. This sample is part of a study of CD8 T cells in Susac syndrome. RNA amounts of about 0.45 to 1 ug underwent reverse transcription with random hexamers. Coverage of TCR beta CDR3 amplification by immunoSEQ multiplex PCR extended to 54 Vbeta and 13 Jbeta. TCRdb analysed the immunoSEQ multiplex PCR reads with MiXCR anew, one entry per CDR3 protein. Seen here are roughly 200,000 distinct CDR3 sequences, 90% to 96% observed once, and the top ten hold approximately 0.09%. This CDR3 contains 12 residues. Trimming pared 6 bases from V and 5 bases from J, leaving 10 bases between. Germline V gene sequence: CDR1 MNHNY, CDR2 SVGAGI (reference sequence).

Specimen: CD4+ T cells from PBMCs. The chain joins TRBV6-6 to TRBJ2-5; D may match TRBD1 or TRBD2 (6 bases each). This receptor was taken from a human donor with multiple sclerosis. In nucleotides, the CDR3 is TGTGCCAGCAGAACAGGGAGGGAGACCCAGTACTTC. Protein product: CASRTGRETQYF.